The clone carrying this T cell receptor beta chain was detected ten times or more. MiXCR, applied by TCRdb to the PCR reads, yields one record per CDR3 protein. The sample gives roughly 20,000 distinct CDR3 sequences, roughly 40% of which show up once; 30% to 35% is in the top ten. These data belong to a study of tumor-infiltrating lymphocytes in oesophageal squamous cell carcinoma. The sequencing input was normal esophageal tissue next to the tumor. This TCR was sampled from a female donor with esophageal squamous cell carcinoma.

Here the CDR3 reads CASTDTYYNEQFF. The CDR3 DNA follows: TGTGCCAGCACGGACACCTACTACAATGAGCAGTTCTTC. This chain joins TRBV27 and TRBJ2-1, with a weak D call TRBD1 (5 bases). CDR1 is MNHEY and CDR2 is SMNVEV in the germline V gene (reference sequence). The CDR3 is made up of 13 amino acids. V was clipped by 7 bases and J by 3 bases, with 10 bases between them.